This entry concerns a single T cell receptor beta chain. The data originate from a study of blood T cell repertoires in COVID-19. At the level of the study: T cells, B-cell-depleted T cells, or PBMCs provided the cDNA or gDNA that served as material.

CDR1 and CDR2 (germline): SGHVS, FQNEAQ. The germline V and J ends were trimmed by 5 bases and 6 bases, with 9 bases remaining between them. This CDR3 spans 12 amino acids. As handled by the study authors: Amplification from reference gene primers served as the basis for estimated nucleated cell counts. Generated by immunoSEQ multiplex PCR, the TCRdb table keeps only in-frame clones and is missing some. V and J calls and clone size follow that table, whereas D and trimming were derived from the DNA. Of roughly 230,000 clones in the sample, 65% to 85% were seen once. The chain employs TRBV7-8 and TRBJ2-3; no reliable D call. The clonotype was recovered from a man between 40 and 49 years old with acute or convalescent COVID-19. Sequences were obtained from peripheral blood. The CDR3 reads CASSPAADTQYF. The CDR3 nucleotides are TGTGCCAGCAGCCCGGCGGCCGATACGCAGTATTTT.